Listed below are T cell receptor beta chains from one sample, sequenced in a study of CD8 T cells in Susac syndrome. TCRdb ran MiXCR on the immunoSEQ multiplex PCR reads and lists one entry per CDR3 protein. The table has roughly 130,000 distinct CDR3 sequences, nearly 96% seen once. The specimen sequenced was CD4+ T cells from PBMCs. The receptors here all came from a human donor with Susac syndrome. Each CDR3 is given with its conserved first and last residue. The D gene is left open where the match is weak. Rows may omit the clone size; those that give it use once, few, many or a size class.

j_call v_call d_call clone_size cdr3_nt cdr3_aa
TRBJ2-7 TRBV20-1 . . TGCAGTGCTGGCATGGACAGCGGCGCTTACGAGCAGTACTTC CSAGMDSGAYEQYF
TRBJ2-3 TRBV2 TRBD2 . TGTGCCAGCAGTGTAGCGGGAGCGGGCACAGATACGCAGTATTTT CASSVAGAGTDTQYF
TRBJ1-1 TRBV5-1 . once TGCGCCAGCAGCTTGGCGGCGGGTCCGCTGAACACTGAAGCTTTCTTT CASSLAAGPLNTEAFF
TRBJ2-2 TRBV12-3/TRBV12-4 . . TGTGCCAGCAGTCCCTCCGTCGATGACACCGGGGAGCTGTTTTTT CASSPSVDDTGELFF
TRBJ1-5 TRBV2 TRBD1 . TGTGCCAGCAGTCAAGACAGGGGAGGACAGCCCCAGCATTTT CASSQDRGGQPQHF
TRBJ1-5 TRBV2 TRBD1 . TGTGCCAGCAGCTCCGAGGGGGCGGGTGATCAGCCCCAGCATTTT CASSSEGAGDQPQHF
TRBJ2-1 TRBV6-5 . . TGTGCCAGCAGTTACAGCGGCCCCCGGCGGTCCTACAATGAGCAGTTCTTC CASSYSGPRRSYNEQFF
TRBJ2-1 TRBV20-1 . . TGCAGTGCTAGAGGGTGGTCCGGCAATGAGCAGTTCTTC CSARGWSGNEQFF
TRBJ2-5 TRBV20-1 TRBD1 . TGCAGTGCGACCGGGACAGCAAAAGAGACCCAGTACTTC CSATGTAKETQYF
TRBJ2-1 TRBV5-1 TRBD2 . TGCGCCAGCAGCTTGGTAGCGGGACTTGAGCAGTTCTTC CASSLVAGLEQFF
TRBJ1-1 TRBV29-1 TRBD1 . TGCAGCTCGACAGGGTTAACGTTCACTGAAGCTTTCTTT CSSTGLTFTEAFF